The 5 T cell receptor beta chains below all came from one sample that was sequenced in a study of blood T cell repertoires in COVID-19. Generated by immunoSEQ multiplex PCR, the TCRdb table keeps only in-frame clones and is missing some. The table lists 290,000 or so clones, about nine tenths of them singletons. The specimen was peripheral blood. Every receptor here comes from a man aged 18 to 29 with active or convalescent COVID-19.

This clone has only a few counts. This chain uses TRBV12-3 or TRBV12-4 with TRBJ1-2, with D possibly TRBD1 on 5 matching bases. V lost 3 bases and J lost 7, with 12 bases in between. This CDR3 contains 13 residues. The CDR3 region is CASSFFDRPGYTF. The CDR3 nucleotides read TGTGCCAGCAGTTTTTTTGACAGACCTGGCTACACCTTC.

This sequence joins TRBV6-5 and TRBJ1-6; D possibly corresponds to TRBD1 (6 bases). In germline, CDR1 is MNHEY, CDR2 SVGAGI. Trimming shortened V by 7 bases and J by 9 bases, and 19 bases separated the two germline ends. The CDR3 runs 15 residues. The CDR3 here is CASNQQTGLSSPLHF. The CDR3 bases are TGTGCCAGCAACCAGCAGACAGGTTTGAGTTCACCCCTCCACTTT.

The chain is built from TRBV7-9 and TRBJ2-3; the match to TRBD2 covers 8 bases. The V gene end was trimmed by 2 bases and the J gene end by 2 bases; junction bases not matched to a gene: 3. Germline V gene lookup returns CDR1 SEHNR and CDR2 FQNEAQ (reference sequence). The CDR3 loop spans 15 amino acids. The CDR3 nucleotides are TGTGCCAGCAGCTTACTCGGGGGGGCCACAGATACGCAGTATTTT. Translating it yields CASSLLGGATDTQYF.

The chain recombines TRBV2 with TRBJ2-1, with 7 positions matching TRBD2. CDR1 is SNHLY and CDR2 is FYNNEI in the germline V gene. With V trimmed by 6 bases and J by 3 bases, 5 bases remained unmatched. The CDR3 has 14 residues. The CDR3, as DNA: TGTGCCAGCAGCCTGATAGCGGGCTACAATGAGCAGTTCTTC. This translates into CASSLIAGYNEQFF.

The chain's CDR3 is CASRSLGNQPQHF. The CDR3 bases are TGTGCCAGCCGGTCACTGGGCAATCAGCCCCAGCATTTT. This chain joins TRBV12-3 or TRBV12-4 and TRBJ1-5; no clear D gene. CDR3 length: 13 amino acids. V lost 8 bases, J lost 2 bases, and 10 bases lay in between.